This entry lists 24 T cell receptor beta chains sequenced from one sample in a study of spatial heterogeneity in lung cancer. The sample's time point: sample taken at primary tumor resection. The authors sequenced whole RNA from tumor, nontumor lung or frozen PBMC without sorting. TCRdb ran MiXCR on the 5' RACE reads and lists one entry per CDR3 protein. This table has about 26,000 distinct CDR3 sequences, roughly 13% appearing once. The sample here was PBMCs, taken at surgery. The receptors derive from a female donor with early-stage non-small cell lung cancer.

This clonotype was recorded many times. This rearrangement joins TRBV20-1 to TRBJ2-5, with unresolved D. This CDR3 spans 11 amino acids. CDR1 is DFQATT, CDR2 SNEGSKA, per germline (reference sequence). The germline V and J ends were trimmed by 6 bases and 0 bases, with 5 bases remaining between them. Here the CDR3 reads CSATDQETQYF. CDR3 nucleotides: TGCAGTGCAACGGACCAAGAGACCCAGTACTTC.

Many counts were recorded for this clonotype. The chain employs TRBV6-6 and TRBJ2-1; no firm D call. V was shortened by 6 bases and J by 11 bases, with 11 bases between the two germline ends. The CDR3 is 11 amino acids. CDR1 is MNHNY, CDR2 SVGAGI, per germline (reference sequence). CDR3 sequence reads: CASSTTRQQFF. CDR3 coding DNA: TGTGCCAGCAGCACCACGAGGCAGCAGTTCTTC.

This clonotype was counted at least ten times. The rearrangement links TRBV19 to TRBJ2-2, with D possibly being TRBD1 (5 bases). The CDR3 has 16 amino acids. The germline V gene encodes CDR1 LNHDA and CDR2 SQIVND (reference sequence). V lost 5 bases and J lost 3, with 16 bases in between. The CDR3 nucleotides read TGTGCCAGTAGTCCGACAGAAACCTGGGACACCGGGGAGCTGTTTTTT. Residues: CASSPTETWDTGELFF.

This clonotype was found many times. In DNA form, the CDR3 reads TGTGCCAGCTCACCTACCGGGTTAGGGGATTCACCCCTCCACTTT. This sequence encodes CASSPTGLGDSPLHF. The genes are TRBV18 and TRBJ1-6; perhaps TRBD1 as D (5 bases). The V end was cut by 3 bases, the J end by 8 bases, with 14 bases between. The CDR3 has 15 amino acids. Germline loops: CDR1 KGHSH, CDR2 LQKENI.

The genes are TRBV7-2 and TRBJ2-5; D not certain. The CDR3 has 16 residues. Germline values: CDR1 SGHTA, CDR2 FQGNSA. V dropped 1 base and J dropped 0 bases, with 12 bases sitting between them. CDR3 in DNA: TGTGCCAGCAGCTTAGTAGCACCCATGTACCAAGAGACCCAGTACTTC. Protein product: CASSLVAPMYQETQYF.

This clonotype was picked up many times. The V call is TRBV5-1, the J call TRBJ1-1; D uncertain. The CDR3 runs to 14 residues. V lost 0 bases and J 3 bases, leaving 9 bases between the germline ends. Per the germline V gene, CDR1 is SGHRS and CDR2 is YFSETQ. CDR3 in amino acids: CASSLVLRDTEAFF. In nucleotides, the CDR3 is TGCGCCAGCAGCTTGGTTTTAAGGGACACTGAAGCTTTCTTT. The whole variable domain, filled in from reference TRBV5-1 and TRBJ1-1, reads KAGVTQTPRYLIKTRGQQVTLSCSPISGHRSVSWYQQTPGQGLQFLFEYFSETQRNKGNFPGRFSGRQFSNSRSEMNVSTLELGDSALYLCASSLVLRDTEAFFGQGTRLTVV.

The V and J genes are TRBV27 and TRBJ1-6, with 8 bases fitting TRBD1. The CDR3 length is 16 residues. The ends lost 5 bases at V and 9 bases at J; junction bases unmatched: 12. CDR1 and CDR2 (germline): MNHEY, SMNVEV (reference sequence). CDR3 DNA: TGTGCCAGCAGTCCACTAACGACAGGGGATGTTTCACCCCTCCACTTT. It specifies CASSPLTTGDVSPLHF.

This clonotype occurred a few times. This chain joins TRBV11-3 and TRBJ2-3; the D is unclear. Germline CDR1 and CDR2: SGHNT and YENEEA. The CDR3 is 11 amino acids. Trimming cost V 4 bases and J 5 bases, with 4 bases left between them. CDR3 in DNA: TGTGCCAGCAGCTCCCAAGATACGCAGTATTTT. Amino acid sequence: CASSSQDTQYF.

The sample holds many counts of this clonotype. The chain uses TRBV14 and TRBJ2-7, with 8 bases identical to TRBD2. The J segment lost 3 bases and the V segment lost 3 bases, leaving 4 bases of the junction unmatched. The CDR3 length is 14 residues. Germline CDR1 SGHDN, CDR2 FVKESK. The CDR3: CASSQAGGLYEQYF. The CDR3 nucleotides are TGTGCCAGCAGCCAGGCGGGAGGACTCTACGAGCAGTACTTC.

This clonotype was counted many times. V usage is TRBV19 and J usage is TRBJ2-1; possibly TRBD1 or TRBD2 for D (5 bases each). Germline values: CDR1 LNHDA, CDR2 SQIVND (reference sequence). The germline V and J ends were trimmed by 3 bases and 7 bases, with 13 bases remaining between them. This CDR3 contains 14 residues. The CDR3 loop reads CASSIWDRQNEQFF. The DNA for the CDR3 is TGTGCCAGTAGTATTTGGGACCGACAAAATGAGCAGTTCTTC.

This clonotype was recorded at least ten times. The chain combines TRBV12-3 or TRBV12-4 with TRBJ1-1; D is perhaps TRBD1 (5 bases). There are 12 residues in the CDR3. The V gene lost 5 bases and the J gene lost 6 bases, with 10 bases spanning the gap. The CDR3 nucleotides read TGTGCCAGCAGTGGGGGGGGTCCTGAAGCTTTCTTT. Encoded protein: CASSGGGPEAFF.

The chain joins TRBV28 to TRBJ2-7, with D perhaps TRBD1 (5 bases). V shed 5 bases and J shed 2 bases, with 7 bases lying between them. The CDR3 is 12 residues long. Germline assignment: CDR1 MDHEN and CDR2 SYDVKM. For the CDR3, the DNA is TGTGCCAGCAGTCCAGGGACCTACGAGCAGTACGTC. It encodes CASSPGTYEQYV.

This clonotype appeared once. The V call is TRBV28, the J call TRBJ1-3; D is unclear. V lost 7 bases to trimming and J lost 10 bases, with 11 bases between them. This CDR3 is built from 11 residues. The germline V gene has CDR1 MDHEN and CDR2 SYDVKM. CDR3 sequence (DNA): TGTGCCAGCATAAGTGATCTAACCATATATTTT. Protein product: CASISDLTIYF.

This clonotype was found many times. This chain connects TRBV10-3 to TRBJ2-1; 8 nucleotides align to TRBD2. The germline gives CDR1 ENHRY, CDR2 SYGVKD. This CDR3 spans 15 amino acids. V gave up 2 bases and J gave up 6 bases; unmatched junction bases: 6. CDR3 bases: TGTGCCATCAGTGAGGGACTAGCTGGTGGCAATGAGCAGTTCTTC. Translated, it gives CAISEGLAGGNEQFF.

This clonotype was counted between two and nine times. DNA for the CDR3: TGTGCCAGCACCTGGACTGCGGAGAACACCGGGGAGCTGTTTTTT. As protein: CASTWTAENTGELFF. The chain joins TRBV2 to TRBJ2-2; possible D gene TRBD2, 5 bases. CDR1 and CDR2 from the germline V gene are SNHLY and FYNNEI. This CDR3 has 15 amino acids. Trimming took 7 bases from V and 1 from J, leaving 13 bases between them. Complete variable domain (other parts from reference TRBV2 and TRBJ2-2): EPEVTQTPSHQVTQMGQEVILRCVPISNHLYFYWYRQILGQKVEFLVSFYNNEISEKSEIFDDQFSVERPDGSNFTLKIRSTKLEDSAMYFCASTWTAENTGELFFGEGSRLTVL.

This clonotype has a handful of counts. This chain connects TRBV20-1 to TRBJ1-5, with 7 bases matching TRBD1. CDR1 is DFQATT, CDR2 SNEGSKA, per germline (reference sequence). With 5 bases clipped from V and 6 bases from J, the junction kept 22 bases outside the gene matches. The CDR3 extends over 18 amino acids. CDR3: CSARGAITGTAGRQPQHF. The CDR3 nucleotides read TGCAGTGCTCGAGGAGCCATAACCGGGACAGCCGGTCGTCAGCCCCAGCATTTT.

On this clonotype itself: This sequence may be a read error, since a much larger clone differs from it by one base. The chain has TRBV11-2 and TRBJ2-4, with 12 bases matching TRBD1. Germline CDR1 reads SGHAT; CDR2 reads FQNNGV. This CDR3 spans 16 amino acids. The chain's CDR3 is CASSAGQGAPKNIQHF. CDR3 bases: TGTGCCAGCAGCGCGGGACAGGGGGCGCCCAAAAACATTCAGCACTTC.

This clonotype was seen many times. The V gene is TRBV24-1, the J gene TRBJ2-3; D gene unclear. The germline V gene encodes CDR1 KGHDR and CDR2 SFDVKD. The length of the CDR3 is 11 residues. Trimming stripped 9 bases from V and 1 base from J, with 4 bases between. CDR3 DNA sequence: TGTGCCACCGGGGGCACAGATACGCAGTATTTT. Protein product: CATGGTDTQYF.

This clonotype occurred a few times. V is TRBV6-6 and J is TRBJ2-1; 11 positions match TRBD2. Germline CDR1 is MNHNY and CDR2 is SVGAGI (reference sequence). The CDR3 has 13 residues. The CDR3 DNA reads TGTGCTACGAGACTAGCGGGGTTCAATGAGCAGTTCTTC. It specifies CATRLAGFNEQFF.

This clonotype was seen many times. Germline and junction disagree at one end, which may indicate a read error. The DNA of the CDR3 is TGTGCCAGCAGCTCTGCCCCGGGGACTAGCGGGAGGGAGGCCCCCGGGGAGCTTTTTTTT. Encoded protein: CASSSAPGTSGREAPGELFF. The rearrangement uses TRBV12-3 or TRBV12-4 and TRBJ2-2; TRBD2 matches 16 bases. This CDR3 has 20 amino acids.

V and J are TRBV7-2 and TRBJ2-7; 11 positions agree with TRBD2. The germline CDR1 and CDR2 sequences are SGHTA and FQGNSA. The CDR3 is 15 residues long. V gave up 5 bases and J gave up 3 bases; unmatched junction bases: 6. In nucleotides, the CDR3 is TGTGCCAGCAGCCCTAGGACTAGCGGGTTCTACGAGCAGTACTTC. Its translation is CASSPRTSGFYEQYF.

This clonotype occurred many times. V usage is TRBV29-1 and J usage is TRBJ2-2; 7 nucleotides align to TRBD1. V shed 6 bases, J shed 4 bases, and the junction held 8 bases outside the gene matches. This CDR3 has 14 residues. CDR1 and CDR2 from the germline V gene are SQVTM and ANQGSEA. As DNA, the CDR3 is TGCAGCGTAGCTGGGGACAGACCCACCGGGGAGCTGTTTTTT. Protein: CSVAGDRPTGELFF.

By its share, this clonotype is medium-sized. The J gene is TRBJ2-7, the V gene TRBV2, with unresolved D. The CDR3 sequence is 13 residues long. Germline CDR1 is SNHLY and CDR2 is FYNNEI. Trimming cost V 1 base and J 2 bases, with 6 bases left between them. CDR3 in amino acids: CASSEGSTYEQYV. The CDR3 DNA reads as TGTGCCAGCAGTGAAGGCAGCACCTACGAGCAGTACGTC.

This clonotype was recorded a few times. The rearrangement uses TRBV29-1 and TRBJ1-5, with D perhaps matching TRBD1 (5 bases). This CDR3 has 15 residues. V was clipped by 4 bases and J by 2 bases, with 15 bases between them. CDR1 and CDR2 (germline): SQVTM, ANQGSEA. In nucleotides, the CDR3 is TGCAGCGTTGGTCCCCTCTCGGGGGGCAATCAGCCCCAGCATTTT. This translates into CSVGPLSGGNQPQHF.